The 32 T cell receptor beta chains listed next were all sequenced from one sample in a study of OX40 agonist ivuxolimab in advanced cancers. TCRdb's copy holds only in-frame clones and misses some; the assay was immunoSEQ multiplex PCR. The table has tens of thousands of clones, roughly 86% seen once; the top ten hold 3.5% to 4.5%. The material was CD4+ or CD8+ T cells sorted from blood, obtained in a trial of the OX40 agonist ivuxolimab. These receptors were taken from an adult with an advanced solid tumor such as melanoma, head and neck, liver or kidney cancer.

The CDR3: CASSLAPNRVSGNTIYF. CDR3 DNA sequence: TGCGCCAGCAGCTTGGCTCCAAACAGGGTGTCTGGAAACACCATATATTTT. The V call is TRBV5-1, the J call TRBJ1-3; perhaps TRBD1 as D (6 bases). Trimming removed 0 bases from V and 1 base from J, with 14 bases in between. This CDR3 spans 17 amino acids. The germline CDR1 and CDR2 sequences are SGHRS and YFSETQ.

The J gene is TRBJ2-2, the V gene TRBV7-6, with TRBD2 matching over 8 bases. The trim removed 5 bases at V and 3 bases at J, leaving 5 bases unmatched. This CDR3 contains 15 residues. Germline CDR1 is SGHVS and CDR2 is FNYEAQ. The DNA of the CDR3 is TGTGCCAGCAGCCCAGCGGGAGTCCACACCGGGGAGCTGTTTTTT. It translates to CASSPAGVHTGELFF. Full variable domain (remainder filled in from reference TRBV7-6 and TRBJ2-2): GAGVSQSPRYKVTKRGQDVALRCDPISGHVSLYWYRQALGQGPEFLTYFNYEAQQDKSGLPNDRFSAERPEGSISTLTIQRTEQRDSAMYRCASSPAGVHTGELFFGEGSRLTVL.

This rearrangement joins TRBV29-1 to TRBJ2-1; 12 nucleotides line up with TRBD2. Per germline, CDR1 SQVTM and CDR2 ANQGSEA. V trimming: 3 bases; J trimming: 3 bases; junction bases outside the gene matches: 6. The CDR3 sequence is 16 residues long. This CDR3 is CSVDLAGGLNYNEQFF. The CDR3 DNA is TGCAGCGTTGATCTAGCGGGAGGGTTAAACTACAATGAGCAGTTCTTC.

The chain employs TRBV19 and TRBJ1-5; 7 bases are shared with TRBD1. Germline loops: CDR1 LNHDA, CDR2 SQIVND (reference sequence). V lost 5 bases and J lost 4; bases outside the gene matches: 5. The CDR3 is 14 amino acids. The chain's CDR3 is CASSRSGGNQPQHF. CDR3 DNA sequence: TGTGCCAGTAGTCGTTCAGGGGGGAATCAGCCCCAGCATTTT.

The chain joins TRBV6-1 to TRBJ2-3; either TRBD1 or TRBD2 may fit D (5 bases each). The CDR3 totals 13 residues. V was pared by 0 bases and J by 14 bases, with 15 bases between. Germline CDR1 and CDR2: MNHNS and SASEGT. Written as DNA, the CDR3 is TGTGCCAGCAGTGAAGCGCCCGGGGCCGGACGGTATTTT. It specifies CASSEAPGAGRYF.

The chain links TRBV6-6 to TRBJ2-7, with TRBD1 as a possible D gene (6 bases). The V and J ends lost 4 bases and 3 bases respectively, with 10 bases between them. The CDR3 is made up of 13 amino acids. Per germline, CDR1 MNHNY and CDR2 SVGAGI (reference sequence). CDR3 nucleotides: TGTGCCAGCAGTTCAGGACAGATCTACGAGCAGTACTTC. Protein: CASSSGQIYEQYF.

The chain links TRBV28 to TRBJ1-2, with TRBD1 as a possible D gene (5 bases). Germline V CDR1 and CDR2: MDHEN, SYDVKM. The CDR3 contains 14 residues. V lost 3 bases and J 6 bases, leaving 14 bases between the germline ends. The CDR3: CASSFLSGGNGYTF. The CDR3 DNA reads TGTGCCAGCAGTTTCTTATCGGGGGGGAATGGCTACACCTTC.

The chain employs TRBV6-1 and TRBJ1-1; tentatively, D is TRBD1 (5 bases). Trimming removed 3 bases at V and 5 bases at J, with 16 bases between. Germline V lookup: CDR1 MNHNS, CDR2 SASEGT. The CDR3 runs to 15 residues. CDR3 nucleotide sequence: TGTGCCAGCAGTGATATCGGGGCAGGAAGGACTGAAGCTTTCTTT. This encodes CASSDIGAGRTEAFF.

This clone was seen a single time. The chain uses TRBV9 and TRBJ2-5; TRBD2 matches 12 bases. J was trimmed by 0 bases and V by 4 bases; bases with no gene match: 4. The CDR3 is made up of 16 amino acids. CDR1 and CDR2 from the germline V gene are SGDLS and YYNGEE. CDR3 DNA: TGTGCCAGCAGCACCGGACTAGCGGGAAACCAAGAGACCCAGTACTTC. Amino acids: CASSTGLAGNQETQYF. Drawing the rest from reference TRBV9 and TRBJ2-5, the complete variable domain is DSGVTQTPKHLITATGQRVTLRCSPRSGDLSVYWYQQSLDQGLQFLIQYYNGEERAKGNILERFSAQQFPDLHSELNLSSLELGDSALYFCASSTGLAGNQETQYFGPGTRLLVL.

This clone was recorded only once. J is TRBJ1-2 and V is TRBV6-6; TRBD1 aligns across 9 bases. Germline trimming cut 2 bases from V and 6 bases from J; bases unmatched to any gene: 7. CDR1 and CDR2 from the germline V gene are MNHNY and SVGAGI (reference sequence). The CDR3 is made up of 15 amino acids. This CDR3 reads CASSYRAGQGNGYTF. CDR3 nucleotide sequence: TGTGCCAGCAGTTACCGGGCGGGACAGGGCAATGGCTACACCTTC.

This chain links TRBV4-1 with TRBJ1-3; weak D call: TRBD1 (6 bases). Germline values: CDR1 MGHRA, CDR2 YSYEKL. The CDR3 is made up of 20 amino acids. V lost 4 bases and J 2 bases, leaving 27 bases between the germline ends. CDR3 sequence (DNA): TGCGCCAGCAGCCTAAATAGCAGGGGACACCTCCGCGGGGCTGGAAACACCATATATTTT. It specifies CASSLNSRGHLRGAGNTIYF.

CDR3 sequence: CASRRDNSNYEQYF. The CDR3 region has the DNA TGTGCCAGCAGGCGGGACAACTCTAACTACGAGCAGTACTTC. The chain carries TRBV6-1 and TRBJ2-7; D assignment may be TRBD1 or TRBD2 (6 bases each). CDR1 is MNHNS, CDR2 SASEGT, per germline. This CDR3 spans 14 amino acids. Trimming pared 6 bases from V and 3 bases from J, leaving 15 bases between.

The J gene is TRBJ2-7, the V gene TRBV18, with TRBD2 identical over 7 bases. Germline CDR1 KGHSH, CDR2 LQKENI. V lost 4 bases, J lost 3 bases, and 6 bases stayed unmatched. There are 14 residues in the CDR3. CDR3 DNA sequence: TGTGCCAGCTCACGGGCCCGCGGGAGCTACGAGCAGTACTTC. This translates into CASSRARGSYEQYF.

The chain is built from TRBV30 and TRBJ2-5; D call uncertain. The germline gives CDR1 GTSNPN, CDR2 SVGIG (reference sequence). V shed 7 bases and J shed 0 bases, with 12 bases lying between them. The CDR3 runs 13 residues. CDR3 sequence (DNA): TGTGCCTTCCTATCCTCGTACCAAGAGACCCAGTACTTC. Encoded protein: CAFLSSYQETQYF.

The V and J genes are TRBV28 and TRBJ1-4, with D perhaps matching TRBD1 (6 bases). Per the germline V gene, CDR1 is MDHEN and CDR2 is SYDVKM. The CDR3 length is 15 residues. Trimming took off 4 bases at V and 3 bases at J, with 12 bases between the two ends. The CDR3 protein is CASSSRDKPNEKLFF. CDR3 sequence (DNA): TGTGCCAGCAGTTCAAGGGACAAACCTAATGAAAAACTGTTTTTT.

The chain employs TRBV7-2 and TRBJ2-7, with D hard to call. Looked up from germline, CDR1 is SGHTA and CDR2 is FQGNSA. V lost 4 bases, J lost 2 bases, and 9 bases lay in between. CDR3 length equals 13 residues. CDR3 in DNA: TGTGCCAGCAGCTCTAAAGGGCCCTACGAGCAGTACTTC. Amino acid sequence: CASSSKGPYEQYF.

The genes are TRBV6-1 and TRBJ2-7, with 7 bases identical to TRBD2. Germline V CDR1 and CDR2: MNHNS, SASEGT. V trimming: 6 bases; J trimming: 2 bases; junction bases outside the gene matches: 4. The CDR3 contains 13 residues. CDR3 residues: CASRSGLAYEQYF. As DNA, the CDR3 is TGTGCCAGCAGAAGCGGACTAGCCTACGAGCAGTACTTC.

V and J are TRBV19 and TRBJ2-5; 9 bases match TRBD2. The CDR3 extends over 15 amino acids. V dropped 3 bases and J dropped 5; count of bases not matched to a gene: 7. Germline V gene lookup returns CDR1 LNHDA and CDR2 SQIVND (reference sequence). As DNA, the CDR3 is TGTGCCAGTAGTATTCCGCTAGCGGGAATTGAGACCCAGTACTTC. The encoded protein is CASSIPLAGIETQYF.

This clone has just a few counts. The chain has TRBV7-2 and TRBJ1-1; D gene uncertain. The CDR3 length is 13 residues. Trimming left V 2 bases short and J 7 bases short, with 11 bases between. Germline V lookup: CDR1 SGHTA, CDR2 FQGNSA. The CDR3 sequence: CASSLMRRNEAFF. Here the CDR3 DNA reads TGTGCCAGCAGCTTAATGCGAAGGAATGAAGCTTTCTTT. Supplemented by reference TRBV7-2 and TRBJ1-1, the full variable domain reads GAGVSQSPSNKVTEKGKDVELRCDPISGHTALYWYRQSLGQGLEFLIYFQGNSAPDKSGLPSDRFSAERTGGSVSTLTIQRTQQEDSAVYLCASSLMRRNEAFFGQGTRLTVV.

This chain joins TRBV6-5 and TRBJ1-6, with TRBD1 matching 8 bases. CDR3 length: 15 residues. CDR1 and CDR2 (germline): MNHEY, SVGAGI. J gave up 5 bases and V 6 bases, and 6 bases lay outside the gene matches. The CDR3 here is CASRTGGADNSPLHF. DNA for the CDR3: TGTGCCAGCAGAACAGGGGGTGCTGATAATTCACCCCTCCACTTT.

The rearrangement links TRBV9 to TRBJ2-2, with 7 positions matching TRBD1. J was trimmed by 6 bases and V by 1 base; bases with no gene match: 9. The CDR3 spans 16 residues. In germline, CDR1 is SGDLS, CDR2 YYNGEE. The CDR3: CASSVRQGVGSGELFF. CDR3 coding DNA: TGTGCCAGCAGCGTAAGACAGGGCGTGGGCTCCGGGGAGCTGTTTTTT.

The chain joins TRBV10-1 to TRBJ2-3; D possibly corresponds to TRBD1 (6 bases). CDR3 length: 14 residues. Germline CDR1 and CDR2: WNHNN and SYGVQD (reference sequence). The V end lost 3 bases, the J end lost 2 bases, and 9 bases lay between the germline ends. CDR3 protein: CASSEGQITDTQYF. The CDR3 coding sequence is TGCGCCAGCAGTGAAGGACAGATCACAGATACGCAGTATTTT.

V gene TRBV18 combines with J gene TRBJ1-1; D gene ambiguous. CDR1 is KGHSH, CDR2 LQKENI, per germline. Trimming cost V 6 bases and J 1 base, with 18 bases left between them. This CDR3 is 16 amino acids long. CDR3 protein: CASSPKLTTGNTEAFF. The DNA for the CDR3 is TGTGCCAGCTCGCCCAAACTGACGACGGGGAACACTGAAGCTTTCTTT. Looking up the rest from reference TRBV18 and TRBJ1-1 gives the full variable domain: NAGVMQNPRHLVRRRGQEARLRCSPMKGHSHVYWYRQLPEEGLKFMVYLQKENIIDESGMPKERFSAEFPKEGPSILRIQQVVRGDSAAYFCASSPKLTTGNTEAFFGQGTRLTVV.

The chain joins TRBV28 to TRBJ2-7; 10 nucleotides agree with TRBD2. The germline V gene has CDR1 MDHEN and CDR2 SYDVKM. The CDR3 extends over 15 amino acids. The trim removed 2 bases at V and 2 bases at J, leaving 3 bases unmatched. The chain's CDR3 is CASSLMSGGAYEQYF. In nucleotides, the CDR3 is TGTGCCAGCAGTTTAATGAGCGGGGGGGCCTACGAGCAGTACTTC.

The V call is TRBV11-3, the J call TRBJ2-5; D call uncertain. From germline, CDR1 is SGHNT and CDR2 YENEEA. The ends were cut back, 4 bases at V and 2 bases at J, with 17 bases in the middle. This CDR3 region has 16 residues. The CDR3 region is CASSWKLARDQETQYF. CDR3 DNA sequence: TGTGCCAGCAGCTGGAAACTTGCCCGAGATCAAGAGACCCAGTACTTC.

The chain carries TRBV2 and TRBJ2-5, with D perhaps TRBD2 (6 bases). The V end was cut by 9 bases, the J end by 3 bases, with 11 bases between. This CDR3 is built from 12 residues. The germline gives CDR1 SNHLY, CDR2 FYNNEI. The CDR3 protein is CASRTIKETQYF. In nucleotides, the CDR3 is TGTGCCAGTCGGACTATAAAAGAGACCCAGTACTTC.

V is TRBV18 and J is TRBJ2-7; the D is unclear. Germline CDR1 KGHSH, CDR2 LQKENI. Between the trimmed V and J ends, which lost 3 bases and 2 bases, there was a span of 8 bases. The CDR3 has 13 amino acids. Here the CDR3 DNA reads TGTGCCAGCTCACCGTCCAAGGCCTACGAGCAGTACTTC. This encodes CASSPSKAYEQYF.

The rearrangement uses TRBV15 and TRBJ1-4; D gene uncertain. CDR3 length: 15 amino acids. V was shortened by 1 base and J by 4 bases, with 10 bases between the two germline ends. Germline assignment: CDR1 LNHNV and CDR2 YYDKDF (reference sequence). The CDR3 DNA sequence: TGTGCCACCAGCAGAGTCCGACGGGGTAATGAAAAACTGTTTTTT. As protein: CATSRVRRGNEKLFF.

This clone was seen only a few times. The rearrangement uses TRBV28 and TRBJ1-6; no clear D. Germline CDR1 and CDR2: MDHEN and SYDVKM. Between the trimmed V and J ends, which lost 5 bases and 6 bases, there was a span of 20 bases. The CDR3 is made up of 17 amino acids. The chain's CDR3 is CASSPQEGWSGNSPLHF. CDR3 nucleotides: TGTGCCAGCAGTCCGCAGGAGGGTTGGAGCGGTAATTCACCCCTCCACTTT.

In its sample, this clone was seen a few times. V and J are TRBV30 and TRBJ1-3, with D possibly being TRBD1 (6 bases). V was clipped by 4 bases and J by 2 bases, with 15 bases between them. The V gene's germline CDR1 is GTSNPN and CDR2 SVGIG (reference sequence). This CDR3 is 15 amino acids long. The CDR3 is CAWIPRDRTGNTIYF. DNA of the CDR3: TGTGCCTGGATCCCCCGCGACAGGACTGGAAACACCATATATTTT.

The rearrangement links TRBV19 to TRBJ1-5; TRBD1 agrees at 7 bases. The CDR3 length is 17 residues. Trimming at V came to 6 bases and at J to 7 bases, leaving 18 bases not matched to a gene. The germline V gene encodes CDR1 LNHDA and CDR2 SQIVND (reference sequence). CDR3 residues: CASSHKGPGQAAQPQHF. For the CDR3, the DNA is TGTGCCAGTAGCCATAAGGGGCCAGGACAGGCGGCGCAGCCCCAGCATTTT. Together with reference TRBV19 and TRBJ1-5, the CDR3 gives the full variable domain: DGGITQSPKYLFRKEGQNVTLSCEQNLNHDAMYWYRQDPGQGLRLIYYSQIVNDFQKGDIAEGYSVSREKKESFPLTVTSAQKNPTAFYLCASSHKGPGQAAQPQHFGDGTRLSIL.

The chain joins TRBV29-1 to TRBJ2-3; D unclear. The germline gives CDR1 SQVTM, CDR2 ANQGSEA. The CDR3 consists of 12 residues. V lost 8 bases and J lost 3, with 12 bases in between. CDR3 in DNA: TGCAGCATTGTTGGGCCTACAGATACGCAGTATTTT. Translating it yields CSIVGPTDTQYF.